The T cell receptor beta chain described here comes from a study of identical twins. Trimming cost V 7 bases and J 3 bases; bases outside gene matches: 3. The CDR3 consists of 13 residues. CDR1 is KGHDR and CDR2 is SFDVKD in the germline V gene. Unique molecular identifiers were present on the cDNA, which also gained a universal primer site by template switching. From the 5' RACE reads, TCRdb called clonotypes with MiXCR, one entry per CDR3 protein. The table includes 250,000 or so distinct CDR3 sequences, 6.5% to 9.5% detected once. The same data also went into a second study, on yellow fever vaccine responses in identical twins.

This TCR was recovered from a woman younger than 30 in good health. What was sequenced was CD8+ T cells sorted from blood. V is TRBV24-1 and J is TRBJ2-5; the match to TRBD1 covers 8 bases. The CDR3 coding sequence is TGTGCCACCAGAGGGACAGGCGAAGAGACCCAGTACTTC. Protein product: CATRGTGEETQYF.